This TCR beta chain is from a study of T cell responses to AZD1222 COVID-19 vaccine. TCRdb keeps only in-frame clones here, not all; method: immunoSEQ multiplex PCR. Of about 94,000 clones detected, approximately 81% appear once; the ten largest clones hold around 5%. The specimen comprised peripheral blood, sampled 28 days after the second AZD1222 dose. The TCR originated in an adult who received the AZD1222 COVID-19 vaccine.

CDR3 loop: CASSLAGGGAYEQYF. In nucleotides, the CDR3 is TGCGCCAGCAGCTTGGCCGGCGGGGGGGCCTACGAGCAGTACTTC. The chain links TRBV5-1 to TRBJ2-7; 9 bases match TRBD2. J was trimmed by 2 bases and V by 0 bases; bases with no gene match: 3. This CDR3 contains 15 residues. Germline CDR1 and CDR2: SGHRS and YFSETQ. The complete variable domain, with remaining parts taken from reference TRBV5-1 and TRBJ2-7, reads KAGVTQTPRYLIKTRGQQVTLSCSPISGHRSVSWYQQTPGQGLQFLFEYFSETQRNKGNFPGRFSGRQFSNSRSEMNVSTLELGDSALYLCASSLAGGGAYEQYFGPGTRLTVT.